A single sample is the source of the 6 T cell receptor beta chains below, sequenced in a study of T cell responses to AZD1222 COVID-19 vaccine (dated by TCRdb to the early 2020s). This sample's time point label indicates: baseline before first vaccination. Library prep was done by the immunoSEQ multiplex PCR assay. The immuneACCESS repertoire file appears here via TCRdb, limited to in-frame rearrangements. These files lack a portion of the clones; in checked studies, under half of the deficit traces to unresolved V genes, and the cause of the others is not known. The sample table shows tens of thousands of clones, and about 87% are seen once. Around 20% of the sample rests with the top ten. Sequencing was performed on peripheral blood, taken on day 0 of AZD1222 vaccination. Receptors originate from an adult in good health.

This chain links TRBV19 with TRBJ1-1; D uncertain. V was pared by 4 bases and J by 10 bases, with 22 bases between. The CDR3 extends over 15 amino acids. Germline values: CDR1 LNHDA, CDR2 SQIVND (reference sequence). The CDR3 is CASSTAAPSLVGAFF. CDR3 in DNA: TGTGCCAGTAGTACGGCGGCACCTTCCCTCGTTGGAGCTTTCTTT.

This sequence joins TRBV30 and TRBJ1-4, with a weak D call TRBD1 (6 bases). The CDR3 consists of 14 residues. Germline CDR1 reads GTSNPN; CDR2 reads SVGIG (reference sequence). V was shortened by 1 base and J by 7 bases, with 13 bases between the two germline ends. The CDR3 DNA sequence: TGTGCCTGGAGTGAGGGGGGGGCCGGTGAAAAACTGTTTTTT. Protein: CAWSEGGAGEKLFF.

The CDR3 sequence: CSVDTSGTGGYTGELFF. The CDR3 DNA is TGCAGCGTTGACACTTCCGGGACAGGGGGCTACACCGGGGAGCTGTTTTTT. The V gene is TRBV29-1, the J gene TRBJ2-2; 12 bases line up with TRBD1. Germline values: CDR1 SQVTM, CDR2 ANQGSEA. V gave up 3 bases and J gave up 3 bases; unmatched junction bases: 8. The CDR3 spans 17 residues.

The J gene is TRBJ2-1, the V gene TRBV27; the match to TRBD2 covers 7 bases. CDR1 is MNHEY, CDR2 SMNVEV, per germline (reference sequence). V shed 0 bases, J shed 8 bases, and the junction held 7 bases outside the gene matches. CDR3 length: 15 amino acids. The CDR3 region is CASSLSWEGLHEQFF. The CDR3 DNA sequence: TGTGCCAGCAGTTTATCGTGGGAGGGCCTCCATGAGCAGTTCTTC.

This chain uses TRBV5-1 with TRBJ2-7; 7 bases align to TRBD1. Germline V gene lookup returns CDR1 SGHRS and CDR2 YFSETQ. V lost 2 bases and J lost 6; bases outside the gene matches: 11. The CDR3 consists of 15 residues. The chain's CDR3 is CASSFDREMRAEQYF. The CDR3 DNA reads as TGCGCCAGCAGCTTTGACAGGGAAATGCGGGCCGAGCAGTACTTC.

The DNA for the CDR3 is TGTGCCAGCTCACTTAGACCGGGACAGGGGGGAGCGAATAGCAATCAGCCCCAGCATTTT. Translation: CASSLRPGQGGANSNQPQHF. The chain couples TRBV18 to TRBJ1-5; TRBD1 matches 11 bases. CDR1 and CDR2 from the germline V gene are KGHSH and LQKENI. This CDR3 region has 20 residues. The V and J ends lost 4 bases and 0 bases, in that order; junction bases with no gene match: 14.